The next 14 T cell receptor beta chains were all read from a single sample in a study of Graves' ophthalmopathy and Graves' hyperthyroidism. Amplification of TCR beta CDR3 regions used RNA transcripts. In the first round, RT-PCR was carried out with HTBI primers, and a multiplex PCR formed the second round. TCRdb analysed the multiplex PCR reads with MiXCR anew, one entry per CDR3 protein. Of over a million distinct CDR3 sequences in the sample, 35% to 40% were seen once. The material sequenced was peripheral blood or thyroid tissue (not recorded which). These receptor sequences come from an adult man with Graves' hyperthyroidism.

The J gene is TRBJ2-5, the V gene TRBV29-1; D possibly corresponds to TRBD2 (6 bases). Trimming shortened V by 4 bases and J by 7 bases, and 16 bases separated the two germline ends. Germline CDR1 SQVTM, CDR2 ANQGSEA. CDR3 length equals 13 residues. The CDR3 loop is CSVGGLYTGTQYF. CDR3 bases: TGCAGCGTTGGGGGACTGTACACCGGGACCCAGTACTTC.

The V gene is TRBV19, the J gene TRBJ1-6; D is uncertain. Trimming took 7 bases from V and 7 from J, leaving 11 bases between them. Germline-derived CDR1 and CDR2 are LNHDA and SQIVND (reference sequence). The CDR3 is made up of 13 amino acids. CDR3 bases: TGTGCCAGTACGGACGGAAAAAATTCACCCCTCCACTTT. This translates into CASTDGKNSPLHF.

The chain uses TRBV15 and TRBJ2-7; 8 positions match TRBD1. With V trimmed by 3 bases and J by 1 base, 8 bases remained unmatched. The CDR3 covers 16 residues. Germline loops: CDR1 LNHNV, CDR2 YYDKDF (reference sequence). The CDR3 here is CATSSDNGTGSYEQYF. The CDR3 bases are TGTGCCACCAGCAGCGATAACGGGACAGGATCCTACGAGCAGTACTTC.

The V call is TRBV25-1, the J call TRBJ1-2; D perhaps matches TRBD1 (6 bases). Germline values: CDR1 MGHDK, CDR2 SYGVNS. V shed 4 bases and J shed 2 bases, with 17 bases lying between them. This CDR3 region has 16 residues. The CDR3 bases are TGTGCCAGCAGTGGGCCCAGGACAGAGATGAACTATGGCTACACCTTC. It specifies CASSGPRTEMNYGYTF.

The rearrangement uses TRBV2 and TRBJ2-2; the D is unclear. The CDR3 is 13 residues long. The V gene lost 4 bases and the J gene lost 6 bases, with 9 bases spanning the gap. CDR1 is SNHLY, CDR2 FYNNEI, per germline. CDR3 sequence reads: CASSAVVAGELFF. The CDR3 coding sequence is TGTGCCAGCAGTGCGGTGGTGGCCGGGGAGCTGTTTTTT.

This clonotype has a count of ten or more. The J gene is TRBJ1-5, the V gene TRBV19, with a tentative D call TRBD1 (6 bases). This CDR3 is 15 amino acids long. The germline gives CDR1 LNHDA, CDR2 SQIVND (reference sequence). V was clipped by 8 bases and J by 6 bases, with 20 bases between them. CDR3 sequence: CASSQRGGVGQPQHF. The CDR3 nucleotides are TGTGCCAGTTCCCAGAGGGGGGGCGTCGGTCAGCCCCAGCATTTT.

This chain uses TRBV7-2 with TRBJ1-6; a weak D match, TRBD1 (6 bases). The CDR3 is made up of 14 amino acids. Germline CDR1 reads SGHTA; CDR2 reads FQGNSA. The V end was cut by 5 bases, the J end by 14 bases, with 19 bases between. CDR3 amino acids: CASSLQAGAASLHF. The CDR3 region has the DNA TGTGCCAGCAGCCTACAGGCAGGGGCCGCATCCCTCCACTTT.

The chain recombines TRBV29-1 with TRBJ2-5, with D possibly being TRBD1 (5 bases). Germline CDR1 is SQVTM and CDR2 is ANQGSEA. This CDR3 is 14 amino acids long. Deletions cut 0 bases from V and 4 bases from J, with 12 bases between. The CDR3 protein is CSVEDLSGAETQYF. DNA of the CDR3: TGCAGCGTTGAAGATTTGTCTGGGGCAGAGACCCAGTACTTC.

This clonotype came up many times. V is TRBV19 and J is TRBJ2-2; D is perhaps TRBD1 (5 bases). V lost 6 bases and J 6 bases, leaving 17 bases between the germline ends. In germline, CDR1 is LNHDA, CDR2 SQIVND (reference sequence). CDR3 length: 15 amino acids. CDR3 in amino acids: CASSGQDINAGELFF. The CDR3 DNA reads as TGTGCCAGTAGCGGCCAGGACATCAACGCCGGGGAGCTGTTTTTT.

This clonotype was observed at least ten times. The chain combines TRBV7-9 with TRBJ2-7; 7 bases are shared with TRBD1. V shed 5 bases and J 0 bases; nucleotides not matched to a gene: 10. Germline V gene data show CDR1 as SEHNR and CDR2 as FQNEAQ (reference sequence). The CDR3 has 16 amino acids. CDR3 coding DNA: TGTGCCAGCAGCGATGCTAGGGGGCAAAACTCCTACGAGCAGTACTTC. This sequence encodes CASSDARGQNSYEQYF.

This clonotype was picked up many times. The chain joins TRBV7-2 to TRBJ2-5; 12 nucleotides line up with TRBD2. The V gene end was trimmed by 1 base and the J gene end by 5 bases; junction bases not matched to a gene: 11. Germline values: CDR1 SGHTA, CDR2 FQGNSA. The CDR3 length is 18 residues. Here the CDR3 reads CASSLDPTSGGHKETQYF. The CDR3 DNA follows: TGTGCCAGCAGCTTAGATCCGACTAGCGGGGGACATAAGGAGACCCAGTACTTC.

The J gene is TRBJ1-6, the V gene TRBV7-2; possible D gene TRBD1, 5 bases. Germline CDR1 SGHTA, CDR2 FQGNSA. This CDR3 has 15 amino acids. The germline V and J ends were trimmed by 5 bases and 10 bases, with 18 bases remaining between them. This chain's CDR3 is CASSARRGRNSPLHF. The CDR3 nucleotides read TGTGCCAGCAGCGCCAGACGGGGGAGGAACTCACCCCTCCACTTT. Complete variable domain (other parts from reference TRBV7-2 and TRBJ1-6): GAGVSQSPSNKVTEKGKDVELRCDPISGHTALYWYRQSLGQGLEFLIYFQGNSAPDKSGLPSDRFSAERTGGSVSTLTIQRTQQEDSAVYLCASSARRGRNSPLHFGNGTRLTVT.

This clonotype has just a few counts. The rearrangement links TRBV10-3 to TRBJ2-3; 12 bases are shared with TRBD1. CDR1 and CDR2 (germline): ENHRY, SYGVKD. After removal of 6 bases from V and 3 bases from J, the junction contained 4 bases not matched to a gene. The CDR3 is 15 amino acids. CDR3 sequence (DNA): TGTGCCATCAGGACGGGACAGGGGGCGACAGATACGCAGTATTTT. Translating gives CAIRTGQGATDTQYF.

Comment on this clonotype: An end of the junction differs from the germline gene, which may be a read error. The rearrangement uses TRBV10-3 and TRBJ1-2; D uncertain. This CDR3 region has 18 residues. Germline CDR1 reads ENHRY; CDR2 reads SYGVKD. The chain's CDR3 is CASSDEWWTPLGSYGYTF. Written as DNA, the CDR3 is TGTGCCAGCAGTGACGAGTGGTGGACGCCCCTGGGGAGCTATGGCTACACCTTC.